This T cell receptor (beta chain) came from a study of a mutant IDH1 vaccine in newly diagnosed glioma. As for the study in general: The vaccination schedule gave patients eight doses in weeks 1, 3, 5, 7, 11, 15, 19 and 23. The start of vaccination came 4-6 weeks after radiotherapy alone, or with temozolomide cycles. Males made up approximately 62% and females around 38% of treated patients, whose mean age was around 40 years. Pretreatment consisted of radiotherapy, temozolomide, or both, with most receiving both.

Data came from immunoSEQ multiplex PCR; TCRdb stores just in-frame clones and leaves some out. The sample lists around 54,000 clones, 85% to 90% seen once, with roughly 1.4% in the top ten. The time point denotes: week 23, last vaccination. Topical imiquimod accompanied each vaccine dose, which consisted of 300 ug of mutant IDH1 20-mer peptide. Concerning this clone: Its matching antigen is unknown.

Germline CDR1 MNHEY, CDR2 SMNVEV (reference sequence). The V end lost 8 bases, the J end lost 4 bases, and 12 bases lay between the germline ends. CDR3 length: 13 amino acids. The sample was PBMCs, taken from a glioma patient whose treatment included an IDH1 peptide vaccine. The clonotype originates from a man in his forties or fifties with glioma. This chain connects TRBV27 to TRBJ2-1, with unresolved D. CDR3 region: CASAFREYNEQFF. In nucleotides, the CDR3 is TGTGCCAGCGCCTTTCGAGAATACAATGAGCAGTTCTTC.